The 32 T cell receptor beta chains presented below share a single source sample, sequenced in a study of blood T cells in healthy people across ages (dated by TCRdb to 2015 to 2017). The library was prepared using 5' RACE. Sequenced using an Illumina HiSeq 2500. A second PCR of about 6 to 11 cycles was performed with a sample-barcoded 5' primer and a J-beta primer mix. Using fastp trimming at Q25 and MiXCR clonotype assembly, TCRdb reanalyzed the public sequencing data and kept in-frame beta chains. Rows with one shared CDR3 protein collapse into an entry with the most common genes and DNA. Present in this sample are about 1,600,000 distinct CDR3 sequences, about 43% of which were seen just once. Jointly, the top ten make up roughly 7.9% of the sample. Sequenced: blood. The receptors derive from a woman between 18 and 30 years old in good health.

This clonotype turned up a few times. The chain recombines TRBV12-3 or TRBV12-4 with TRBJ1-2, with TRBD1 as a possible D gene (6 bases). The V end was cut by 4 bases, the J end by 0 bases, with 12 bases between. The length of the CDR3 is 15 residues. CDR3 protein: CASSSQGLSNYGYTF. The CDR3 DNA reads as TGTGCCAGCAGTTCACAGGGTCTATCTAACTATGGCTACACCTTC.

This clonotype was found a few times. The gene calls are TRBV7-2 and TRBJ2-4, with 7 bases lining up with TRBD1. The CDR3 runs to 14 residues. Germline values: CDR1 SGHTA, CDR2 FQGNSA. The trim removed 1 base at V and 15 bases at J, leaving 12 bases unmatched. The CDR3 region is CASSLGGTVGFLYF. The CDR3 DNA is TGTGCCAGCAGCTTAGGTGGGACAGTCGGCTTTCTGTACTTC.

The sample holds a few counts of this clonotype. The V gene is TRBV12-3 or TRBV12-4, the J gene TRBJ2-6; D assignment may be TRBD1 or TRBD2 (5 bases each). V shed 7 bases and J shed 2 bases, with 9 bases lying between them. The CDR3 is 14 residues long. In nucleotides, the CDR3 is TGTGCCAGCATGCAGGGAGCTGGGGCCAACGTCCTGACTTTC. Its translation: CASMQGAGANVLTF.

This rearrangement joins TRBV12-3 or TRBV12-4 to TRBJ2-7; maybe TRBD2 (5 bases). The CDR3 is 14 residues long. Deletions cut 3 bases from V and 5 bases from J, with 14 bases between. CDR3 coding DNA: TGTGCCAGCAGTTTCGGGGTCCTCCCGGACGAGCAGTACTTC. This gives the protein CASSFGVLPDEQYF.

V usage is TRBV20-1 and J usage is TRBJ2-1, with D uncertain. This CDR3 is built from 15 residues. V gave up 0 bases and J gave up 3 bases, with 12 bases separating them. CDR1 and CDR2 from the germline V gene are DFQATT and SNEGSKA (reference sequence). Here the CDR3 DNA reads TGCAGTGCTAGAGATATGGAGTCTAACTACAATGAGCAGTTCTTC. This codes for CSARDMESNYNEQFF.

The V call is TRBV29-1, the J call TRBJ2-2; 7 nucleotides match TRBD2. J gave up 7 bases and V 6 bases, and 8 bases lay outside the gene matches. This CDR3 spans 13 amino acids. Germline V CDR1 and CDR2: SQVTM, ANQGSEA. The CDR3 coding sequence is TGCAGCGTGGCCGAAAGGGAGGGCGGGGAGCTGTTTTTT. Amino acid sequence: CSVAEREGGELFF.

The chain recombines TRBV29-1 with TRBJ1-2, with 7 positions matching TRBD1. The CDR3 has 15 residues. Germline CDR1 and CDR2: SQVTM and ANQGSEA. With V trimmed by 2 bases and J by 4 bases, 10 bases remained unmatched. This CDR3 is CSVERDRDNGYGYTF. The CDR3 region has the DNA TGCAGCGTTGAACGGGACAGAGATAATGGCTATGGCTACACCTTC. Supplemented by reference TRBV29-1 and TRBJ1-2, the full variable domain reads SAVISQKPSRDICQRGTSLTIQCQVDSQVTMMFWYRQQPGQSLTLIATANQGSEATYESGFVIDKFPISRPNLTFSTLTVSNMSPEDSSIYLCSVERDRDNGYGYTFGSGTRLTVV.

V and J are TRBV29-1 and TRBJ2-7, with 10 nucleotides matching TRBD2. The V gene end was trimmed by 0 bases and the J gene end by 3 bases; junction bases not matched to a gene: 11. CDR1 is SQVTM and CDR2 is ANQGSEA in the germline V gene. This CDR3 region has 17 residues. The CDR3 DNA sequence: TGCAGCGTTGAAGATATGGACAGAGCTAGCGGGAGCTACGAGCAGTACTTC. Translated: CSVEDMDRASGSYEQYF.

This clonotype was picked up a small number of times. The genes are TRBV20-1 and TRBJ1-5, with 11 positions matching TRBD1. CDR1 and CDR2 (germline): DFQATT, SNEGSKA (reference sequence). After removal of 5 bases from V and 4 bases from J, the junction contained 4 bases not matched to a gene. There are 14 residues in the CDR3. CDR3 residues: CSAPGTGGNQPQHF. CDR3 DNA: TGCAGTGCTCCGGGGACAGGGGGAAATCAGCCCCAGCATTTT.

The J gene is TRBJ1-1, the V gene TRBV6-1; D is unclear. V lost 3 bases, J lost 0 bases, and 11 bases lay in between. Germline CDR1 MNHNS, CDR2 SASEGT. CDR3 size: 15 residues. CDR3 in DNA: TGTGCCAGCAGTGAGTCTCCCGCCATGAACACTGAAGCTTTCTTT. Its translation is CASSESPAMNTEAFF.

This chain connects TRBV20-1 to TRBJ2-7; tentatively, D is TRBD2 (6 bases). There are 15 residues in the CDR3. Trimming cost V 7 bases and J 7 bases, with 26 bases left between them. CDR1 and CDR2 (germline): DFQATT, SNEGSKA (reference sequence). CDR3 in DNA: TGCAGTGTCTCGGATTGGCTAGCGAGCTACAATGAGCAGTACTTC. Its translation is CSVSDWLASYNEQYF.

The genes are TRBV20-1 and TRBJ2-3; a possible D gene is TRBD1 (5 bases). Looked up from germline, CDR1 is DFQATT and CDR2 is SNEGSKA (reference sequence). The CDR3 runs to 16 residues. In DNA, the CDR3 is TGCAGCATGTCTCAGGGAATCAGCGTTAGCACAGATACGCAGTATTTT. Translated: CSMSQGISVSTDTQYF.

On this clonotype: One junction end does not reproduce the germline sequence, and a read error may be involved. The CDR3 DNA follows: TGTGCCAGCAGCCAAGTAAGGGGTAATTCACCCCCCCACTTT. Translation gives CASSQVRGNSPPHF. The genes are TRBV3-1 and TRBJ1-6, with TRBD1 as a possible D gene (5 bases). This CDR3 comprises 14 residues. Germline CDR1 is LGHDT and CDR2 is YNNKEL (reference sequence).

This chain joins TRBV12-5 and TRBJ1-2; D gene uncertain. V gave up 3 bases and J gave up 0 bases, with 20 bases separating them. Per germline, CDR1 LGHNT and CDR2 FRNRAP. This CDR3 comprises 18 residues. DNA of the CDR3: TGTGCTAGTGGTTTTACCACAGAGGAGAGGGAAGCTAACTATGGCTACACCTTC. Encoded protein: CASGFTTEEREANYGYTF.

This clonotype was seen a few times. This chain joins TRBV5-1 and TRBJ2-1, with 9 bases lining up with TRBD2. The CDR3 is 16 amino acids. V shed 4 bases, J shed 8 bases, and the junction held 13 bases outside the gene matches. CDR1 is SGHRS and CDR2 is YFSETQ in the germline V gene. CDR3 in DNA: TGCGCCAGCAGCAACCCCATAGCGGGAGTTCGCGATGAGCAGTTCTTC. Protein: CASSNPIAGVRDEQFF.

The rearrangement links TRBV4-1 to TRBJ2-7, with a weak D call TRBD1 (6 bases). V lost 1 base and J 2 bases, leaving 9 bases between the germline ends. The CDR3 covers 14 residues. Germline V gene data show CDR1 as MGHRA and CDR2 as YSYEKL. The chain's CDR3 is CASSQGTEAYEQYF. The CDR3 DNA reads TGCGCCAGCAGCCAAGGGACAGAGGCCTACGAGCAGTACTTC.

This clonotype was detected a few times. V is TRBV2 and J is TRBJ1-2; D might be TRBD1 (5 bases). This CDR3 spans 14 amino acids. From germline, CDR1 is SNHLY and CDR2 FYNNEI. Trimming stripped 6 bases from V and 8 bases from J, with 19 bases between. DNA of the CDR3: TGTGCCAGCAGGTCACCCGGGACGGCAAGAGGCTACACCTTC. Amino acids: CASRSPGTARGYTF.

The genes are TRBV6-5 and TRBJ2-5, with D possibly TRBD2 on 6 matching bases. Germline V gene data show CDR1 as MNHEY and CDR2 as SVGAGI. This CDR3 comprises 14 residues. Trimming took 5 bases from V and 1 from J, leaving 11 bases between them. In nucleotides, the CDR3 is TGTGCCAGCAGTCAGGGACTTTTCCAAGAGACCCAGTACTTC. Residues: CASSQGLFQETQYF.

The CDR3 nucleotides are TGTGCCAGCAGTTCCTATGATTTACCACAGGGGACCCAGTACTTC. Protein sequence: CASSSYDLPQGTQYF. The chain employs TRBV2 and TRBJ2-5; a possible D gene is TRBD1 (6 bases). CDR1 is SNHLY and CDR2 is FYNNEI in the germline V gene. The CDR3 is made up of 15 amino acids. Trimming took 5 bases from V and 7 from J, leaving 20 bases between them.

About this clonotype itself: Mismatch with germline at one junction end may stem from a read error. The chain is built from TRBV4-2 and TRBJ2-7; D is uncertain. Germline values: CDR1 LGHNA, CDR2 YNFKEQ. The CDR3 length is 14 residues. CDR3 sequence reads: CANSQELYPYEQYF. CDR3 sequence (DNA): TGTGCCAACAGCCAAGAATTGTATCCCTACGAGCAGTACTTC.

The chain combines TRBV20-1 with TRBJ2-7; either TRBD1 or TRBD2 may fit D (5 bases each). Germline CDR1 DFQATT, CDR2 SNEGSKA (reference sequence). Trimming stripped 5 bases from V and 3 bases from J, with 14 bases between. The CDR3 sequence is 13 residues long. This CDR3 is CSAWGTVLYEQYF. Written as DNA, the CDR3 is TGCAGTGCTTGGGGGACGGTTCTCTACGAGCAGTACTTC.

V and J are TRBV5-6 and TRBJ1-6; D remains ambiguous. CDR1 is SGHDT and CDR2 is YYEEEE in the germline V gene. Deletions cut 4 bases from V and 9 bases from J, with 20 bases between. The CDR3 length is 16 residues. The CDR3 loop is CASSPRTIKAVSPLHF. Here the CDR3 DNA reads TGTGCCAGCAGCCCCCGGACCATTAAGGCGGTTTCACCCCTCCACTTT.

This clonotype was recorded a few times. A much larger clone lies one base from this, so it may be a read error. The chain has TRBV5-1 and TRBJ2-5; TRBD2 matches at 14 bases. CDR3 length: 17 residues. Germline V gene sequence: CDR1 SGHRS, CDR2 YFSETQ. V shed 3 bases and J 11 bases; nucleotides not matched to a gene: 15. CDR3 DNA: TGCGCCAGCAGCTCCGGGACTAGCGGGAGTTGGAGGAATGAGCAGTACTTC. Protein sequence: CASSSGTSGSWRNEQYF.

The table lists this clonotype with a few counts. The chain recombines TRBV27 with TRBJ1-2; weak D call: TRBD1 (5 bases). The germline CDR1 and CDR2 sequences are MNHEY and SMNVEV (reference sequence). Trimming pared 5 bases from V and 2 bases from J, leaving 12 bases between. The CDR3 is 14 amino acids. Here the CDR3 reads CASSVSTVNYGYTF. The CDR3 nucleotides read TGTGCCAGCAGTGTCTCGACAGTCAACTATGGCTACACCTTC.

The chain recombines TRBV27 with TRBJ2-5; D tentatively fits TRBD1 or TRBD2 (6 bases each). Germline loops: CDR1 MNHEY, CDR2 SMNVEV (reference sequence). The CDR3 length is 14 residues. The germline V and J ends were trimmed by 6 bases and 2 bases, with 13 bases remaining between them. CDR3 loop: CASRQGGRQETQYF. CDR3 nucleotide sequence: TGTGCCAGCAGGCAAGGGGGGCGTCAAGAGACCCAGTACTTC.

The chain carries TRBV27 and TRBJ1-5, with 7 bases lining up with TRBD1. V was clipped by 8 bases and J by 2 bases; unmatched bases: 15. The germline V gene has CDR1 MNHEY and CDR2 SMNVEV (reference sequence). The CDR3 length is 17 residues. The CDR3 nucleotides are TGTGCCAGCCGCATCGGGACAGCGACCGGGGGCAATCAGCCCCAGCATTTT. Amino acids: CASRIGTATGGNQPQHF.

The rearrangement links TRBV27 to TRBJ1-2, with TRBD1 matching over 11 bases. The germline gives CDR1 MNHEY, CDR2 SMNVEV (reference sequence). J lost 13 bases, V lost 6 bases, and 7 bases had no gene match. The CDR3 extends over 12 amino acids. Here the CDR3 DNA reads TGTGCCAGCAGACGAGGACAGGGGGCCAGCACCTTC. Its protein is CASRRGQGASTF.

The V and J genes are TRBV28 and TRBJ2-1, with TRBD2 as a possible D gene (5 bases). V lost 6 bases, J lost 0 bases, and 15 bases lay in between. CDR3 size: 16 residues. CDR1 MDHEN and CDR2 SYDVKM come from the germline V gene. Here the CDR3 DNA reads TGTGCCAGCAGCCCCCGGGGTCAGAGCTCCTACAATGAGCAGTTCTTC. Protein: CASSPRGQSSYNEQFF.

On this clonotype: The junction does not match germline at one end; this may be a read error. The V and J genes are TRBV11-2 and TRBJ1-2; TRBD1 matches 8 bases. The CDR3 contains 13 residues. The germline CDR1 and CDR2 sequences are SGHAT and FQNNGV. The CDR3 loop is CAGSPGTGYGYTF. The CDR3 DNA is TGTGCCGGCAGCCCAGGGACAGGATATGGCTACACCTTC.

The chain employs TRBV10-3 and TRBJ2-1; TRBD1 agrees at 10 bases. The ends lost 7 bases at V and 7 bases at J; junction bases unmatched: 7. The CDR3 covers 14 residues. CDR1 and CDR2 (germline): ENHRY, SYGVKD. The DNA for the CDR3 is TGTGCCATCAACGGGGGACAGGGGTTGAATGAGCAGTTCTTC. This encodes CAINGGQGLNEQFF.

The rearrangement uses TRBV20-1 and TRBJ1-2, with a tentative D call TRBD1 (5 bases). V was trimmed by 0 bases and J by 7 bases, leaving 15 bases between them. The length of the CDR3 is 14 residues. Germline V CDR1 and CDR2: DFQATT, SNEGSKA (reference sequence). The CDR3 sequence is CSARDGMGTGGYTF. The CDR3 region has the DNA TGCAGTGCTAGAGATGGAATGGGGACCGGTGGCTACACCTTC.

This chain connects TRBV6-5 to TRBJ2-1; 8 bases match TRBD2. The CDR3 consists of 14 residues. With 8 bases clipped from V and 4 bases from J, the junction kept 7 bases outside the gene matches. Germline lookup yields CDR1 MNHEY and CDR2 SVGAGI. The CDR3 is CASETGGPYNEQFF. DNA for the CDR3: TGTGCCAGCGAGACGGGAGGGCCATACAATGAGCAGTTCTTC.